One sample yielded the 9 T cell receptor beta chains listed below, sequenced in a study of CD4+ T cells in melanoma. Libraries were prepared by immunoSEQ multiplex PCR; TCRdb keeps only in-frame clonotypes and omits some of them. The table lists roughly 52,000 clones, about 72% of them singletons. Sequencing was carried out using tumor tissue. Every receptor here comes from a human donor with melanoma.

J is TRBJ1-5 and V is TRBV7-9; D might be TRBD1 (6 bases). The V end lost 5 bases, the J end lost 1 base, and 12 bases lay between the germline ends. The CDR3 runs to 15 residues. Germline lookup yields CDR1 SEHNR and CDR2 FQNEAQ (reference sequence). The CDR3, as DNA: TGTGCCAGCAGCCAGGGGTGGGGGAGCAATCAGCCCCAGCATTTT. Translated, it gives CASSQGWGSNQPQHF. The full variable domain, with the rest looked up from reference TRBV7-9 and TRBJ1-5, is DTGVSQNPRHKITKRGQNVTFRCDPISEHNRLYWYRQTLGQGPEFLTYFQNEAQLEKSRLLSDRFSAERPKGSFSTLEIQRTEQGDSAMYLCASSQGWGSNQPQHFGDGTRLSIL.

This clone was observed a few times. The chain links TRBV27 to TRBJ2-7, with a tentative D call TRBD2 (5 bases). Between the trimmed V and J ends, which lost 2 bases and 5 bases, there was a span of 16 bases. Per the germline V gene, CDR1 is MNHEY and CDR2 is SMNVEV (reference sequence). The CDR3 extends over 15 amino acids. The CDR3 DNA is TGTGCCAGCAGTTTAGTACTAGAAACTGTCCACGAGCAGTACTTC. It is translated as CASSLVLETVHEQYF.

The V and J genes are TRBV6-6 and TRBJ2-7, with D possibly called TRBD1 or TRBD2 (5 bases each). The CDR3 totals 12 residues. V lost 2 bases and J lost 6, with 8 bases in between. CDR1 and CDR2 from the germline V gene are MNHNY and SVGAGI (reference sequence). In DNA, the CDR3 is TGTGCCAGCAGTTACCATGGGGGCGAGCAGTACTTC. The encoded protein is CASSYHGGEQYF.

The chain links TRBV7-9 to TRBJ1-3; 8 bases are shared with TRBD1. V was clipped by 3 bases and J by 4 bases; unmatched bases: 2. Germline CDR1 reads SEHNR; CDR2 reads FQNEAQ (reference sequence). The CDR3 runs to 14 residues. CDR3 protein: CASSLDRAGNTIYF. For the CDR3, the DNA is TGTGCCAGCAGCTTGGACAGGGCGGGAAACACCATATATTTT.

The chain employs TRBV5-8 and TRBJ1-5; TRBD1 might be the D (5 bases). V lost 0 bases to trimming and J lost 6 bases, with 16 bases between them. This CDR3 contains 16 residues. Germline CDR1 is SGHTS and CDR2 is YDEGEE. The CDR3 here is CASSLEWQGGLQPQHF. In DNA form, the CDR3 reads TGTGCCAGCAGCTTGGAATGGCAGGGCGGTCTTCAGCCCCAGCATTTT.

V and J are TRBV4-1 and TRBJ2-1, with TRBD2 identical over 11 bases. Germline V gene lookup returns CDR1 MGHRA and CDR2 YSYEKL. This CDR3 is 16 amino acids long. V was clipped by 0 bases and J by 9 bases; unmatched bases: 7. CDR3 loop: CASSQDYSGGAVEQFF. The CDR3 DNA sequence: TGCGCCAGCAGCCAAGACTATAGCGGGGGGGCGGTTGAGCAGTTCTTC.

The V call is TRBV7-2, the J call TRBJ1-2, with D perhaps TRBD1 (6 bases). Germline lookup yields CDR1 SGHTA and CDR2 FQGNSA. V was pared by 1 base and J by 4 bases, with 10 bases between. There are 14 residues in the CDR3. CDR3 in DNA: TGTGCCAGCAGCTTAGACAGGGTAACCTATGGCTACACCTTC. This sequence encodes CASSLDRVTYGYTF.

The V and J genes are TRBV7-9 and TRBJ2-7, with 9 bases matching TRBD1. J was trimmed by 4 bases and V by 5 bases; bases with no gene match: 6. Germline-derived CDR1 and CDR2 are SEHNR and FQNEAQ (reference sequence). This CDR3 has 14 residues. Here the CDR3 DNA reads TGTGCCAGCAGCCCTCAGACAGGGGGTTACGAGCAGTACTTC. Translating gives CASSPQTGGYEQYF.

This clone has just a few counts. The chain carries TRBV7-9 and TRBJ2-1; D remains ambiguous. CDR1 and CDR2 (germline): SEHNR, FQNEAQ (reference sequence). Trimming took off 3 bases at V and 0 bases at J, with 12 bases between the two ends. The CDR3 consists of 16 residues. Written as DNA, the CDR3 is TGTGCCAGCAGCTTGGAACACTCTAGCTCCTACAATGAGCAGTTCTTC. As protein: CASSLEHSSSYNEQFF.